This T cell receptor beta chain stems from a study of blood T cells in healthy people across ages. Findings of the study overall: Those diversity estimates obtained from one million T cells were thought to be underestimates.

This clonotype was picked up a small number of times. The antigen remains undetermined. In germline, CDR1 is SNHLY, CDR2 FYNNEI. V was pared by 6 bases and J by 3 bases, with 9 bases between. This CDR3 is built from 12 residues. A second PCR of about 6 to 11 cycles used a sample-barcoded 5' primer and a J-beta primer mix. TCRdb ran MiXCR on the 5' RACE reads and lists one entry per CDR3 protein. In the table there are over a million distinct CDR3 sequences, about 42% of which are singletons. The sequenced material came from blood. This chain links TRBV2 with TRBJ2-7; D is possibly TRBD1 (6 bases). The receptor comes from a young woman in good health. CDR3 DNA: TGTGCCAGCAGGGTACAGGGCTACGAGCAGTACTTC. This codes for CASRVQGYEQYF.